This T cell receptor (beta chain) appears in the sequencing data of a study of blood T cell repertoires in COVID-19. As processed by the authors: Researchers report that nucleated cell counts were estimated from reference gene primer amplification. The table came from immunoSEQ multiplex PCR; TCRdb's copy has only in-frame clones and leaves some out. V and J calls and clone size are as listed in that table; D and trimming were resolved from the DNA. The sample carries 110,000 or so clones, roughly 81% recorded once. V dropped 5 bases and J dropped 1 base, with 7 bases sitting between them. Germline V gene data show CDR1 as KGHSH and CDR2 as LQKENI. The CDR3 consists of 13 residues.

Sequences were obtained from peripheral blood. This rearrangement joins TRBV18 to TRBJ2-3; perhaps TRBD2 as D (5 bases). The receptor was derived from a man between 40 and 49 years old with acute or convalescent COVID-19. CDR3 residues: CASSFGGTDTQYF. As DNA, the CDR3 is TGTGCCAGCTCATTCGGGGGCACAGATACGCAGTATTTT.